The 14 T cell receptor beta chains reported below all come from one sample, sequenced in a study of T cell clonotyping in hematopoietic cell transplantation. This table comes from immunoSEQ multiplex PCR, and its TCRdb copy is limited to in-frame clones, with some not included. The data show 13,000 to 15,000 clones, around 97% seen once. This specimen consisted of peripheral blood mononuclear cells, obtained 30 days after allogeneic stem cell transplant. Every receptor here comes from a female patient in her forties or fifties who had an allogeneic stem cell transplant from an unrelated donor, so T cells may come from the graft donor. Some clones in this sample may be carry-over from other donors' samples.

The V gene is TRBV6-6, the J gene TRBJ1-1; tentatively, D is TRBD1 (5 bases). The CDR3 has 13 amino acids. The germline V gene encodes CDR1 MNHNY and CDR2 SVGAGI (reference sequence). V lost 6 bases, J lost 5 bases, and 13 bases lay in between. The CDR3 nucleotides read TGTGCCAGCAGGGGGGGAGGGGTAACTGAAGCTTTCTTT. Protein: CASRGGGVTEAFF.

The genes are TRBV5-6 and TRBJ2-3; 7 bases are shared with TRBD2. The CDR3 contains 15 residues. V shed 1 base and J 3 bases; nucleotides not matched to a gene: 5. Germline loops: CDR1 SGHDT, CDR2 YYEEEE. The CDR3 here is CASSLPSGKTDTQYF. DNA for the CDR3: TGTGCCAGCAGCTTGCCCAGCGGGAAGACAGATACGCAGTATTTT.

This clone was counted once. The rearrangement joins TRBV29-1 to TRBJ2-2; no definite D call. V lost 6 bases to trimming and J lost 8 bases, with 13 bases between them. The germline V gene encodes CDR1 SQVTM and CDR2 ANQGSEA. The CDR3 has 12 residues. The CDR3, as DNA: TGCAGCGTCAGTCAGGCGGCGGGGGAGCTGTTTTTT. It is translated as CSVSQAAGELFF.

In its sample, this clone was seen once. The genes are TRBV5-1 and TRBJ2-3, with 7 bases matching TRBD1. The V gene end was trimmed by 2 bases and the J gene end by 5 bases; junction bases not matched to a gene: 5. The germline CDR1 and CDR2 sequences are SGHRS and YFSETQ. The CDR3 is 14 amino acids. The CDR3 loop reads CASSFGTAEDTQYF. As DNA, the CDR3 is TGCGCCAGCAGCTTTGGGACAGCTGAAGATACGCAGTATTTT.

The chain employs TRBV6-1 and TRBJ2-5; TRBD2 matches at 7 bases. Trimming cost V 7 bases and J 7 bases; bases outside gene matches: 9. Germline CDR1 MNHNS, CDR2 SASEGT. CDR3 length: 13 amino acids. The CDR3 DNA is TGTGCCAGCAACCGGGGGGTTCCCGGGACCCAGTACTTC. This gives the protein CASNRGVPGTQYF.

This sequence joins TRBV30 and TRBJ2-1; TRBD1 matches at 7 bases. CDR3 length: 16 residues. V shed 2 bases and J 8 bases; nucleotides not matched to a gene: 15. Germline CDR1 GTSNPN, CDR2 SVGIG (reference sequence). The CDR3 bases are TGTGCCTGGAGTCCCTATAGGGGGCGAAATCCCCATGAGCAGTTCTTC. Encoded protein: CAWSPYRGRNPHEQFF.

This chain links TRBV5-8 with TRBJ1-2; D is uncertain. Germline loops: CDR1 SGHTS, CDR2 YDEGEE. V was pared by 4 bases and J by 2 bases, with 18 bases between. The CDR3 runs 16 residues. The CDR3 region has the DNA TGTGCCAGCAGCCATTCGGTAACGCCACTAAACTATGGCTACACCTTC. It specifies CASSHSVTPLNYGYTF.

The rearrangement joins TRBV2 to TRBJ1-1; 8 positions match TRBD1. The CDR3 runs to 12 residues. Germline V lookup: CDR1 SNHLY, CDR2 FYNNEI. V lost 8 bases to trimming and J lost 5 bases; unmatched junction nucleotides: 4. The CDR3 nucleotides read TGTGCCAGCGGACAGGGAGGGACTGAAGCTTTCTTT. Protein product: CASGQGGTEAFF.

J is TRBJ2-7 and V is TRBV27, with TRBD1 as a possible D gene (5 bases). The CDR3 has 13 residues. Germline CDR1 MNHEY, CDR2 SMNVEV (reference sequence). Trimming shortened V by 3 bases and J by 2 bases, and 8 bases separated the two germline ends. This CDR3 is CASSFQGTYEQYF. CDR3 DNA: TGTGCCAGCAGTTTCCAGGGAACCTACGAGCAGTACTTC.

V is TRBV19 and J is TRBJ1-1, with D maybe TRBD1 (5 bases). Germline V lookup: CDR1 LNHDA, CDR2 SQIVND (reference sequence). The CDR3 is 16 amino acids. V lost 5 bases and J 4 bases, leaving 20 bases between the germline ends. The CDR3 coding sequence is TGTGCCAGTAGTTCGGGAGGTGGCACGGGGGGCACTGAAGCTTTCTTT. As protein: CASSSGGGTGGTEAFF.

The chain links TRBV2 to TRBJ2-5; maybe TRBD1 (5 bases). This CDR3 is built from 14 residues. Germline values: CDR1 SNHLY, CDR2 FYNNEI. Trimming stripped 6 bases from V and 1 base from J, with 12 bases between. CDR3 amino acids: CASSPGLSQETQYF. The DNA for the CDR3 is TGTGCCAGCAGCCCAGGGTTGAGCCAAGAGACCCAGTACTTC.

This chain connects TRBV28 to TRBJ2-4; 12 bases are shared with TRBD1. The CDR3 extends over 19 amino acids. The ends lost 2 bases at V and 6 bases at J; junction bases unmatched: 14. Germline CDR1 and CDR2: MDHEN and SYDVKM. The CDR3, as DNA: TGTGCCAGCAGTTTAAGGGACAGGGGGCTTTGGCTCATCGTAAACATTCAGTACTTC. This translates into CASSLRDRGLWLIVNIQYF.

J is TRBJ1-2 and V is TRBV9; the match to TRBD1 covers 8 bases. The CDR3 covers 15 residues. V shed 3 bases, J shed 2 bases, and the junction held 6 bases outside the gene matches. CDR1 is SGDLS and CDR2 is YYNGEE in the germline V gene. The DNA of the CDR3 is TGTGCCAGCAGCGCCGGACAGGGTGGAAACTATGGCTACACCTTC. It specifies CASSAGQGGNYGYTF.

The DNA of the CDR3 is TGTGCCAGTATCTTGAACACTGAAGCTTTCTTT. Amino acid sequence: CASILNTEAFF. The J gene is TRBJ1-1, the V gene TRBV19; D is unclear. V was shortened by 7 bases and J by 0 bases, with 3 bases between the two germline ends. Germline V gives CDR1 LNHDA, CDR2 SQIVND (reference sequence). The CDR3 is 11 amino acids.